In its sample, the clone carrying this TCR beta chain was seen a few times. Profiling relied on immunoSEQ multiplex PCR, and the TCRdb table lists in-frame clones only, not all of them. The table lists over 10,000 clones, around 89% of them singletons. Germline CDR1 reads MRHNA; CDR2 reads SNTAGT. J gave up 3 bases and V 4 bases, and 0 bases lay outside the gene matches. The length of the CDR3 is 14 residues. This entry belongs to a study of chemoradiotherapy in HPV16-positive cancers. The gene calls are TRBV6-4 and TRBJ2-3; the match to TRBD2 covers 11 bases. The starting material was blood, obtained from a patient who underwent chemoradiotherapy. The sequence derives from a human donor with HPV-associated anogenital cancer. This CDR3 is CASSASGGTDTQYF. Written as DNA, the CDR3 is TGTGCCAGCAGTGCTAGCGGGGGGACAGATACGCAGTATTTT.